What follows is one T cell receptor beta chain and its context. V shed 2 bases and J 2 bases; nucleotides not matched to a gene: 6. The CDR3 is made up of 17 amino acids. The germline CDR1 and CDR2 sequences are SGDLS and YYNGEE. The data are from a study of shared clonotypes between healthy human individuals. Using immunoSEQ multiplex PCR, the repertoire was profiled, and TCRdb retains in-frame clones only, with some absent. The sample holds approximately 640,000 clones, 90% seen once. With CCR7-negative CD45RA+ TemRA cells, CD45RO+ cells were combined in CD8 memory. Sample: memory CD8+ T cells from PBMCs. This sample's subset: CD45RO+ cells pooled with CCR7-negative TemRA cells. This sequence joins TRBV9 and TRBJ2-1; 11 bases line up with TRBD1. This receptor was identified in a man aged 18 to 30 in good health. Some clones in this sample may be carry-over from other donors' samples. CDR3 DNA sequence: TGTGCCAGCAGCGTCCATACGGGACAGGGGGCCTACAATGAGCAGTTCTTC. As protein: CASSVHTGQGAYNEQFF.